This T cell receptor beta chain originates from a study of shared T cell receptors in the human thymus. Germline V gene sequence: CDR1 MDHEN, CDR2 SYDVKM. The CDR3 length is 13 residues. Germline trimming cut 7 bases from V and 2 bases from J; bases unmatched to any gene: 5. TCRdb's table, derived via immunoSEQ multiplex PCR, lists solely in-frame clones and lacks some. The sample lists some 640,000 clones, approximately 87% seen once, with about 0.0094% in the top ten. These same records also appear under a second study, on human thymus T cells. From that paper: Thymus tissue for the work was resected from patients undergoing corrective heart surgery. Thymic repertoires from unrelated individuals overlapped highly, related research reported.

The specimen was thymocytes. The chain has TRBV28 and TRBJ2-7, with 7 bases matching TRBD2. The sequence came from a boy younger than two with a congenital heart defect. CDR3 loop: CASTLGRAYEQYF. The CDR3 coding sequence is TGTGCCAGCACCTTGGGGAGGGCCTACGAGCAGTACTTC.